These T cell receptor beta chains were read from a single sample in a study of control samples from healthy donors and cancer patients. Repertoires were generated with immunoSEQ multiplex PCR, while TCRdb's copy carries only in-frame clones and drops some. The top ten clones hold 2.9% of a sample with 100,000 to 150,000 clones, more than 70% of them seen once. Sequenced: blood. The receptors were sampled from a man aged 60 to 75 in good health. Each CDR3 is given with its conserved first and last residue.

v_gene	j_gene	CDR3aa
TRBV7-3	TRBJ2-3	CASSLLASGGPGTDTQYF
TRBV2	TRBJ1-3	CASSPFVRSGNTIYF
TRBV6-2/TRBV6-3	TRBJ2-1	CASSYFYPSVGEQFF
TRBV6-5	TRBJ1-6	CASSYGGSSYNSPLHF
TRBV27	TRBJ1-1	CASSQIQGFQRAFF
TRBV7-2	TRBJ1-2	CASGDYEKGYTF
TRBV5-1	TRBJ2-1	CASSSWTSGANEQFF
TRBV6-5	TRBJ1-5	CASRIQGAGQPQHF
TRBV30	TRBJ1-2	CAWRHRDRVGGYTF
TRBV5-5	TRBJ1-2	CASSLDTGQWYGYTF
TRBV11-2	TRBJ1-4	CASTVGQGTRKLFF
TRBV6-1	TRBJ2-3	CASSETVLIPTDTQYF
TRBV12-2	TRBJ2-1	CASRSQTGPPVCSYNEQFF
TRBV7-2	TRBJ2-4	CASSLGYQDTGIQYF
TRBV2	TRBJ1-2	CASSEVISNYGYTF
TRBV6-6	TRBJ2-7	CASSYGAQGPTYEQYF
TRBV7-2	TRBJ2-7	CASSRLGGRSRNEQYF
TRBV7-8	TRBJ1-6	CASSLGLNNSPLHF
TRBV18	TRBJ2-7	CASSPEYQGIPYEQYF
TRBV19	TRBJ2-7	CASSPAGSLAYEQYF
TRBV5-6	TRBJ2-3	CASSLYGSSTDTQYF
TRBV28	TRBJ2-2	CASILRETGELFF
TRBV27	TRBJ2-3	CASSRGGVVSTDTQYF
TRBV5-1	TRBJ1-1	CASSLSGRVTEAFF
TRBV30	TRBJ2-7	CAWSGTDKSEYF
TRBV6-1	TRBJ2-3	CASSGETSGGPDTQYF
TRBV7-6	TRBJ1-1	CASCLEPDTEAFF
TRBV5-1	TRBJ2-3	CASSEDVSGSDTQYF
TRBV5-1	TRBJ1-1	CASSFQRENTEAFF
TRBV7-2	TRBJ2-3	CASSVAGTSTDTQYF
TRBV5-5	TRBJ2-7	CASSLHPPAGYSYEQYF